The source of this TCR beta chain is a study of shared clonotypes between healthy human individuals. The protocol was immunoSEQ multiplex PCR, while the TCRdb copy is restricted to in-frame clones and leaves out a portion. Seen here are millions of clones, around 90% observed once, and the top ten hold more than 0.12%. Material for sequencing was naive CD4+ T cells sorted from blood. The subset: CD45RA+ positively selected. This TCR derives from a man aged 18 to 35 in good health.

CDR3 nucleotide sequence: TGCGCCAGCCGGCGGGAGGGGGCGCAAGAGCAGTACTTC. As protein: CASRREGAQEQYF. The chain uses TRBV10-2 and TRBJ2-7, with 9 bases lining up with TRBD2. The CDR3 spans 13 residues. Germline-derived CDR1 and CDR2 are WSHSY and SAAADI. V lost 8 bases, J lost 7 bases, and 9 bases stayed unmatched.